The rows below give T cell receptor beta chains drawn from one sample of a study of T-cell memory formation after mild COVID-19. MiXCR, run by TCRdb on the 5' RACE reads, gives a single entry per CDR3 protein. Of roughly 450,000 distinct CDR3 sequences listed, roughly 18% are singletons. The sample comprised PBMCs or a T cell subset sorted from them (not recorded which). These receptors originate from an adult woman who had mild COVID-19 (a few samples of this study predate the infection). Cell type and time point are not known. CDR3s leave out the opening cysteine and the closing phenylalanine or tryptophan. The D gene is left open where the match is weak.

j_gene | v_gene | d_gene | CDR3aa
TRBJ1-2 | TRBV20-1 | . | SASPGTHYT
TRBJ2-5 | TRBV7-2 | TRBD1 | ASSPGDRWGETQY
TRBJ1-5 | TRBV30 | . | AWSVQSLNNQPQH
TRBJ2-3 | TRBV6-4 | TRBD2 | ASSAGGGHPDTQY
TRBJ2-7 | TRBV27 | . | ASSFRGGPYEQY
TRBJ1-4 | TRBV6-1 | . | ASSAEPQLSEKLF
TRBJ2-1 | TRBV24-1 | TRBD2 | ATSAYLAGDVHEQF
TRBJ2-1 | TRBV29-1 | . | SVKPRIWDGQHNEQF
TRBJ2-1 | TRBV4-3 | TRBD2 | ASSQVTSGGVYNEQF
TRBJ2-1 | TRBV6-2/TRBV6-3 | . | ASSSGTFLRGNEQF
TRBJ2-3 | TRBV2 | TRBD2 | ASSEGQRGRTDTQY
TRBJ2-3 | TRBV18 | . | ASAGTDTQY
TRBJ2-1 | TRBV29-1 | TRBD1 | SVEGQGYNEQF
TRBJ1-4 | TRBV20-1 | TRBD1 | SARDDRGQEKLF
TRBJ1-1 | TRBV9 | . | ASSVVGTGNTEAF
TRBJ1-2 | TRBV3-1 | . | ASSNEVTVYGYT
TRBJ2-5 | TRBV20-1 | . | SARDRALWGQETQY
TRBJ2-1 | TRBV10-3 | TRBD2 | AIRETGTSGGDEQF
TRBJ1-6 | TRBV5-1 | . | ASSPGRSDSPLH
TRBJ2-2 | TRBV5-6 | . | ASSWDSRNTGELF
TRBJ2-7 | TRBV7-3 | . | ASSSAPGGYEQY
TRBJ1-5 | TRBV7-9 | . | ASSRDGDQPQH
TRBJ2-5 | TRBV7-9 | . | ASRPNPQYQETQY
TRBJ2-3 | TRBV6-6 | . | ASSSNLEDTQY
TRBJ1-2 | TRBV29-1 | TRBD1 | SVGGGGGYGYT
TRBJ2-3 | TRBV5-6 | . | ASSLRLLSSTDTQY
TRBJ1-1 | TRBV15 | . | ATSSGNTEAF
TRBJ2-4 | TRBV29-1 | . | SVAEGTGRHQY
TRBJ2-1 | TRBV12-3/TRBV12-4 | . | ASGQGYNEQF